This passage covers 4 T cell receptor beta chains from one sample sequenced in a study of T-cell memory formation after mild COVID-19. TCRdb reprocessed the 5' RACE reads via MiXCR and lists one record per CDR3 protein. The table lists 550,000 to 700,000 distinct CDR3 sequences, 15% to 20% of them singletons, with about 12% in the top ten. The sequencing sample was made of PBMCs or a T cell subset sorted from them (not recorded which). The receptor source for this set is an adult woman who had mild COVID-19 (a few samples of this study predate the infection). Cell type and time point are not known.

The CDR3 loop reads CASSFTGTGHTGELFF. The DNA for the CDR3 is TGTGCCAGCAGCTTTACCGGGACAGGGCACACCGGGGAGCTGTTTTTT. V gene TRBV5-6 combines with J gene TRBJ2-2, with 9 bases identical to TRBD1. V trimming: 2 bases; J trimming: 3 bases; junction bases outside the gene matches: 5. This CDR3 region has 16 residues. Germline lookup yields CDR1 SGHDT and CDR2 YYEEEE.

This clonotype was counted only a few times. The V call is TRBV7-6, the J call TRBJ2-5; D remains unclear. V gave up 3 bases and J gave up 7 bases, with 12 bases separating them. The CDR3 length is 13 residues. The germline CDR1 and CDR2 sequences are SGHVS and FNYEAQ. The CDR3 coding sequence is TGTGCCAGCAGCTTCCTAGTCGTTGGGACCCAGTACTTC. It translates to CASSFLVVGTQYF.

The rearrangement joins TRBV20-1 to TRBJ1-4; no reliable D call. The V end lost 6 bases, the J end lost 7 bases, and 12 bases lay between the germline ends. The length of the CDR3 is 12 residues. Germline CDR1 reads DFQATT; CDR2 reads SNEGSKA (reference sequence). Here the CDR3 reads CSAPGRAEKLFF. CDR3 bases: TGCAGTGCGCCAGGCCGGGCTGAAAAACTGTTTTTT.

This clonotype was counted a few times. The CDR3 here is CASSPRVLAGVLTDTQYF. CDR3 DNA sequence: TGTGCCAGCAGCCCGAGGGTGCTAGCGGGGGTCCTCACAGATACGCAGTATTTT. V usage is TRBV7-9 and J usage is TRBJ2-3; 10 bases match TRBD2. CDR3 length: 18 residues. The ends lost 5 bases at V and 2 bases at J; junction bases unmatched: 13. Germline CDR1 SEHNR, CDR2 FQNEAQ (reference sequence).